The clone carrying this T cell receptor (beta chain) occurred once. The CDR3 runs 17 residues. Trimming cost V 4 bases and J 0 bases, with 17 bases left between them. Germline V CDR1 and CDR2: SGHRS, YFSETQ. The data stem from a study of blood T cell repertoires in COVID-19. Study details: The cDNA or gDNA used as material had been derived from T cells, B-cell-depleted T cells, or PBMCs.

Measured with immunoSEQ multiplex PCR; TCRdb has only the in-frame clones, and not every one. The sample includes around 200,000 clones, roughly 87% of them seen just once. This TCR was recovered from a man in his forties or fifties with active or convalescent COVID-19. Sequencing was carried out using peripheral blood. The V and J genes are TRBV5-1 and TRBJ1-3; maybe TRBD1 (5 bases). Here the CDR3 reads CASSPTGTGDSGNTIYF. As DNA, the CDR3 is TGCGCCAGCAGCCCGACCGGGACGGGGGACTCTGGAAACACCATATATTTT.